This TCR beta chain was identified during a study of glioma-infiltrating T cells after dendritic cell vaccination. Broader study findings: Only a small number of patients had complete blood and tumor samples.

Concerning this clone: The antigen is not known.

Germline values: CDR1 SGHRS, CDR2 YFSETQ. Unmatched junction bases numbered 7, after V lost 2 bases and J lost 2 bases. CDR3 length: 16 amino acids. Sequencing used immunoSEQ multiplex PCR; TCRdb keeps in-frame clones, though not all of them. The sample lists around 3,100 clones, about 75% seen once, with 4.4% in the top ten. This TCR was recovered from a human donor with glioblastoma. The sequenced sample was tumor tissue, obtained before dendritic cell vaccination. The chain employs TRBV5-1 and TRBJ2-5, with 9 bases matching TRBD1. The CDR3 sequence is CASSFSGQGLQETQYF. The CDR3 nucleotides read TGCGCCAGCAGCTTCTCGGGACAGGGCCTACAAGAGACCCAGTACTTC.